The rows below give T cell receptor beta chains drawn from one sample of a study of blood T cell repertoires in COVID-19. Libraries were prepared by immunoSEQ multiplex PCR; TCRdb keeps only in-frame clonotypes and omits some of them. The sample lists about 140,000 clones; approximately 85% were seen once. The sequencing sample was made of peripheral blood. These receptors came from a man in his 70s with acute or convalescent COVID-19. Each CDR3 is given with its conserved first and last residue. A D gene is named only where the DNA matches it firmly. The size field is filled for only some rows; it gives once, few, many or a size class.

size	V	J	D	CDR3	DNA
.	TRBV20-1	TRBJ2-5	.	CSASPRSAVRGYQETQYF	TGCAGTGCTAGTCCCCGATCTGCGGTTCGGGGGTACCAAGAGACCCAGTACTTC
.	TRBV18	TRBJ1-1	TRBD1	CASSPGQGQNTEAFF	TGTGCCAGCTCACCCGGACAGGGACAGAACACTGAAGCTTTCTTT
.	TRBV28	TRBJ1-5	TRBD1	CASSFALGQRDQPQHF	TGTGCCAGCAGTTTTGCCTTGGGACAGCGGGATCAGCCCCAGCATTTT
.	TRBV29-1	TRBJ1-2	.	CSVVTAGANYGYTF	TGCAGCGTCGTAACGGCGGGAGCTAACTATGGCTACACCTTC
.	TRBV19	TRBJ1-6	TRBD1	CASSIRRGREPLHF	TGTGCCAGTAGTATACGAAGGGGGCGGGAACCCCTCCACTTT
few	TRBV10-3	TRBJ2-7	.	CAISVGGQGEQYF	TGTGCCATCAGTGTCGGGGGTCAAGGCGAGCAGTACTTC
once	TRBV6-1	TRBJ1-5	TRBD1	CASGDPGTGGQPQHF	TGTGCCAGCGGTGACCCCGGGACAGGGGGTCAGCCCCAGCATTTT
.	TRBV30	TRBJ2-1	TRBD1	CAWSFTGAEQFF	TGTGCCTGGAGTTTCACAGGGGCTGAGCAGTTCTTC
.	TRBV25-1	TRBJ2-5	.	CASRRPGEETQYF	TGTGCCAGCAGAAGGCCAGGGGAAGAGACCCAGTACTTC
.	TRBV7-2	TRBJ2-6	.	CASAPVTRVSGANVLTF	TGTGCCAGCGCCCCCGTGACTAGAGTGTCTGGGGCCAACGTCCTGACTTTC
.	TRBV5-1	TRBJ1-4	TRBD1	CASSRSGQGPTNEKLFF	TGCGCCAGCAGCCGCTCTGGACAGGGCCCAACTAATGAAAAACTGTTTTTT
once	TRBV27	TRBJ1-4	.	CASRGRNEKLFF	TGTGCCAGCAGGGGCCGTAATGAAAAACTGTTTTTT
.	TRBV12-3/TRBV12-4	TRBJ2-5	.	CASTRAETQYF	TGTGCCAGCACCAGGGCAGAGACCCAGTACTTC
.	TRBV10-3	TRBJ1-5	.	CAISDQDSSNQPQHF	TGTGCCATCAGTGACCAGGACAGTAGCAATCAGCCCCAGCATTTT
few	TRBV16	TRBJ1-5	.	CASSQIPGGPQHF	TGTGCCAGCAGCCAAATCCCGGGAGGGCCCCAGCATTTT
.	TRBV9	TRBJ1-3	.	CASSVAQGQSGNTIYF	TGTGCCAGCAGCGTAGCTCAAGGACAGTCAGGAAACACCATATATTTT
.	TRBV11-2	TRBJ1-5	TRBD1	CASSLDTGGNQPQHF	TGTGCCAGCAGCTTAGACACAGGGGGCAATCAGCCCCAGCATTTT
once	TRBV7-9	TRBJ1-2	.	CATSSGQRGGYTF	TGTGCCACCTCCTCCGGCCAAAGGGGTGGCTACACCTTC
.	TRBV6-5	TRBJ2-7	TRBD1	CASSYSRTGVNEQYF	TGTGCCAGCAGTTACTCAAGGACAGGGGTCAACGAGCAGTACTTC
.	TRBV18	TRBJ1-3	TRBD1	CASSPGQGLEDGNTIYF	TGTGCCAGCTCACCCGGACAGGGTCTGGAGGACGGAAACACCATATATTTT
.	TRBV12-3/TRBV12-4	TRBJ1-1	TRBD1	CASSTGQGASGFF	TGTGCCAGCAGTACCGGACAGGGGGCCTCCGGTTTCTTT
.	TRBV9	TRBJ2-3	TRBD1	CASSVGQGLGDTQYF	TGTGCCAGCAGCGTAGGACAGGGGCTCGGAGATACGCAGTATTTT
.	TRBV6-5	TRBJ1-4	.	CASRGQGNEKLFF	TGTGCCAGCAGGGGGCAGGGTAATGAAAAACTGTTTTTT
.	TRBV5-4	TRBJ1-1	TRBD1	CASSRDRNTEAFF	TGTGCCAGCAGCAGGGACAGGAACACTGAAGCTTTCTTT
few	TRBV6-5	TRBJ1-1	TRBD1	CASSYSTGQGATEAFF	TGTGCCAGCAGTTACTCGACAGGACAGGGAGCCACTGAAGCTTTCTTT
few	TRBV9	TRBJ2-2	.	CASSYRFTGELFF	TGTGCCAGCAGCTACAGATTCACCGGGGAGCTGTTTTTT
once	TRBV19	TRBJ1-2	TRBD1	CASTDVGQGRSANYGYTF	TGTGCCAGTACCGATGTGGGACAGGGGAGGTCGGCTAACTATGGCTACACCTTC
.	TRBV19	TRBJ2-7	.	CASSIPPLRDWAEEQYF	TGTGCCAGTAGTATCCCCCCTCTCCGGGACTGGGCGGAGGAGCAGTACTTC
.	TRBV19	TRBJ1-5	TRBD1	CASAQDRASNQPQHF	TGTGCCAGTGCGCAGGACAGGGCTAGCAATCAGCCCCAGCATTTT
.	TRBV7-2	TRBJ1-5	.	CASTSAGISNQPQHF	TGTGCCAGCACTTCAGCAGGGATAAGTAATCAGCCCCAGCATTTT
.	TRBV5-1	TRBJ1-6	TRBD1	CASSLSPGQANSPLHF	TGCGCCAGCAGCTTGAGTCCGGGACAGGCTAATTCACCCCTCCACTTT
.	TRBV6-5	TRBJ2-6	TRBD1	CASTRQGPGANVLTF	TGTGCCAGCACCAGACAGGGTCCTGGGGCCAACGTCCTGACTTTC
.	TRBV5-6	TRBJ1-1	TRBD1	CASSIQGATTEAFF	TGTGCCAGCAGCATCCAGGGGGCGACGACTGAAGCTTTCTTT
.	TRBV5-1	TRBJ2-3	TRBD2	CASSLGLAGRLDTQYF	TGCGCCAGCAGCCTGGGACTAGCGGGTCGCCTGGATACGCAGTATTTT
.	TRBV6-5	TRBJ1-5	.	CASKGLRPNQPQHF	TGTGCCAGCAAAGGACTTAGGCCCAATCAGCCCCAGCATTTT
medium-sized	TRBV14	TRBJ1-1	.	CASSQIGDNEAFF	TGTGCCAGCAGCCAGATCGGCGACAATGAAGCTTTCTTT
.	TRBV27	TRBJ2-3	.	CASRGQGWGLTDTQYF	TGTGCCAGCAGGGGCCAGGGGTGGGGCCTCACAGATACGCAGTATTTT
.	TRBV20-1	TRBJ1-5	.	CSASLGGSNQPQHF	TGCAGTGCTAGTTTAGGGGGTAGCAATCAGCCCCAGCATTTT
.	TRBV7-9	TRBJ1-5	.	CASSDQGNSNQPQHF	TGTGCCAGCAGCGACCAGGGTAATAGCAATCAGCCCCAGCATTTT
.	TRBV5-3	TRBJ1-2	.	CARSPGSRGYTF	TGTGCCAGAAGCCCAGGGTCCCGGGGCTACACCTTC